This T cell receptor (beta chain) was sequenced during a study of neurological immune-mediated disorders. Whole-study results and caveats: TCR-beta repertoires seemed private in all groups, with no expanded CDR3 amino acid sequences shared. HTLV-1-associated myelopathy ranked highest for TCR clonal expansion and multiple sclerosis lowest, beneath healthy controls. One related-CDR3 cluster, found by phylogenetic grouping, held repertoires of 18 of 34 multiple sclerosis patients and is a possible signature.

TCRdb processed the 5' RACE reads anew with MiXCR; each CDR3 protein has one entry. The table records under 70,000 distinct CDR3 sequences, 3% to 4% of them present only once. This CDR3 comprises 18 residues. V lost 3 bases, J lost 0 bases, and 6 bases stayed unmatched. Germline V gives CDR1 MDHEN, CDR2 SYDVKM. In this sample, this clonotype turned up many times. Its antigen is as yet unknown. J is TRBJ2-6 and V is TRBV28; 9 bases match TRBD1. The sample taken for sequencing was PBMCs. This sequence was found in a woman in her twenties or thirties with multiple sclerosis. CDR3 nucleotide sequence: TGTGCCAGCAGTTTGAGGACAGGGGCGCGCTCTGGGGCCAACGTCCTGACTTTC. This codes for CASSLRTGARSGANVLTF.